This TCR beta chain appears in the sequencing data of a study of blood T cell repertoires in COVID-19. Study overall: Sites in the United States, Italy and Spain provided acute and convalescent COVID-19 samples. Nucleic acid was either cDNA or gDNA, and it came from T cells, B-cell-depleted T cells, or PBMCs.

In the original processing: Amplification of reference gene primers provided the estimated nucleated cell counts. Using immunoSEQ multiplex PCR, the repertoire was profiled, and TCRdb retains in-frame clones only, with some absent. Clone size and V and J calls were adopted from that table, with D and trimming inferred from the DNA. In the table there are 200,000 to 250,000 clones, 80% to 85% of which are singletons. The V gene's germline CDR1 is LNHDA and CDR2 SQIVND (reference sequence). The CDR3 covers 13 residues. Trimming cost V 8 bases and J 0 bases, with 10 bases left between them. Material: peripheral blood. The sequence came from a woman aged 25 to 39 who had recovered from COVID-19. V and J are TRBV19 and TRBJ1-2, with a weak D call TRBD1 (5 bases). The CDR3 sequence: CASQDTSNYGYTF. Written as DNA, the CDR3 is TGTGCCAGTCAGGACACCTCTAACTATGGCTACACCTTC.